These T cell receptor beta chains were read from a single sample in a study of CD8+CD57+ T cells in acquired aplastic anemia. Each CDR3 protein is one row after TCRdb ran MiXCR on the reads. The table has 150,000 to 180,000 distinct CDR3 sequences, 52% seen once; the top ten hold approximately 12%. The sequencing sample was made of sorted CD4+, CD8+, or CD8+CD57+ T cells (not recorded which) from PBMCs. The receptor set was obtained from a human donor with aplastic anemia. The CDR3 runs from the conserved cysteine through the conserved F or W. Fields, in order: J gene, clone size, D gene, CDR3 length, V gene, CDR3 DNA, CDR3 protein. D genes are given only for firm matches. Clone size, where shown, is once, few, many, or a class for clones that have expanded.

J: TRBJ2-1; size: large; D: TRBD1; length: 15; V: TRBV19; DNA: TGTGCCAGTAAAACAGGGATTAGGGACAGGAATGAGCAGTTCTTC; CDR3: CASKTGIRDRNEQFF
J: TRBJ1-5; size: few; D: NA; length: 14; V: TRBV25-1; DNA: TGTGCCAGCAGTGAAGTCCAGAAGAATCAGCCCCAGCATTTT; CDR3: CASSEVQKNQPQHF
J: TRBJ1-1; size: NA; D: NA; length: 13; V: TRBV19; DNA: TGTGCCAGTAGTATTAGCCCGGTTCTGGAAGCTTTCTTT; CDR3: CASSISPVLEAFF
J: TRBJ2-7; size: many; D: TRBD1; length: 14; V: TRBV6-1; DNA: TGTGCCAGCAGACCGGGACAGGGCCCCTACGAGCAGTACTTC; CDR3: CASRPGQGPYEQYF
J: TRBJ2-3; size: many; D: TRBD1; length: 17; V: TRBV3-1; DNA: TGTGCCAGCAGCCAAGATTGGACAGGGACTAGCACAGATACGCAGTATTTT; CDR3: CASSQDWTGTSTDTQYF
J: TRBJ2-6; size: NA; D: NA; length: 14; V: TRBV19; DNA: TGTGCCAGTAGACTGTCCCCTGGGGCCAACGTCCTGACTTTC; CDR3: CASRLSPGANVLTF
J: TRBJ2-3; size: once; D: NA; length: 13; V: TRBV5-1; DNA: TGCGCCAGCAGCCCCCAACTAGCAGATACGCAGTATTTT; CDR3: CASSPQLADTQYF
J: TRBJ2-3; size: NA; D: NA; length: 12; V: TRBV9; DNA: TGTGCCAGCAGCACCTACACAGATACGCAGTATTTT; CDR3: CASSTYTDTQYF
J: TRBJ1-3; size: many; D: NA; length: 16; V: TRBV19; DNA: TGTGCCAGTAGCCCCGAGGCAGGGCGGTCTGGAAACACCATATATTTT; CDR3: CASSPEAGRSGNTIYF
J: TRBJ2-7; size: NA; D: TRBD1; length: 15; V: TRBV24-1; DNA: TGTGCCACCAGTGATTTTGGGACAGGGCTTTACGAGCAGTACTTC; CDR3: CATSDFGTGLYEQYF
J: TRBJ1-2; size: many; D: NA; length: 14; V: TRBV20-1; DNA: TGCAGTGCTAGAGACGAGGGGCAATTAAGGGGCTACACCTTC; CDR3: CSARDEGQLRGYTF
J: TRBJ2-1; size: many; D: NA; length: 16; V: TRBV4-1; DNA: TGCGCCAGCAGCCAAGACACGGAGGGCGAGGGCAATGAGCAGTTCTTC; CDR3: CASSQDTEGEGNEQFF
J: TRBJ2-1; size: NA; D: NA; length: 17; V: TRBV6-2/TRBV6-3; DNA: TGTGCCAGCAGTTACTCTCGTGGCCCCCTAACCGTTAATGTGCAGTTCTTC; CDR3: CASSYSRGPLTVNVQFF
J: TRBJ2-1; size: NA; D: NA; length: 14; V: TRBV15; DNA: TGTGCCACCAGCAGAGATCGGTGGGGCAATGAGCAGTTCTTC; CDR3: CATSRDRWGNEQFF
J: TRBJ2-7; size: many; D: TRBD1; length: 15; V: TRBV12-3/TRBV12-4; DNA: TGTGCCAGCAGTTTTGACAGGGAGAGCTCCTACGAGCAGTACTTC; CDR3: CASSFDRESSYEQYF
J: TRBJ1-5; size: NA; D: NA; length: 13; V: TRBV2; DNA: TGTGCCAGCAGGACTTATAGCAATCAGCCCCAGCATTTT; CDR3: CASRTYSNQPQHF
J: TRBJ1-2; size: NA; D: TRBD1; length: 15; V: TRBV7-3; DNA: TGTGCCAGCAGCTTGGACAGGGGGTCTCACTATGGCTACACCTTC; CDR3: CASSLDRGSHYGYTF
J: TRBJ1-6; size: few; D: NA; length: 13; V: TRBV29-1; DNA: TGCAGCGTCTCCGGACGGGATAATTCACCCCTCCACTTT; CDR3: CSVSGRDNSPLHF
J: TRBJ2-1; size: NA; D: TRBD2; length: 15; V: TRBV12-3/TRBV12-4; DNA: TGTGCCAGCAGGCCGGGACTAGCGGGAATCAATGAGCAGTTCTTC; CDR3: CASRPGLAGINEQFF
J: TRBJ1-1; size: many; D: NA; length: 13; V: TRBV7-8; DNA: TGTGCCAGCAGCTTAGGCCACAGGTCTGAAGCTTTCTTT; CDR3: CASSLGHRSEAFF
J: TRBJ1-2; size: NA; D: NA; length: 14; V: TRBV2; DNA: TGTGCCAGCAGCCTACAGCTAGCTAACTATGGCTACACCTTC; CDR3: CASSLQLANYGYTF
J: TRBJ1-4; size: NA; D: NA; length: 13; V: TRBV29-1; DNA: TGCAGCGCCGCCATTCTACGGGGCGAAAAACTGTTTTTT; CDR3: CSAAILRGEKLFF
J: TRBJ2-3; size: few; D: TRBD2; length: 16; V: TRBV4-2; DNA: TGTGCCAGCAACCCGGGACTAGCGGGGGCGGAAGATACGCAGTATTTT; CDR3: CASNPGLAGAEDTQYF
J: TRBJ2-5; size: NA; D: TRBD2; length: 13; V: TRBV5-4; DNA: TGTGCCAGCAGCTTGAGGCTAGCGGGTAACCAGTACTTC; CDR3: CASSLRLAGNQYF
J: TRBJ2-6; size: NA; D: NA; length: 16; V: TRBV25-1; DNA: TGTGCCAGCAGTGAAACCAGACCCTCTGGGGCCAACGTCCTGACTTTC; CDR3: CASSETRPSGANVLTF
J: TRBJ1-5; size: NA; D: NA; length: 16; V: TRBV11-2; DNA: TGTGCCAGCCAAGGAGATGGGGGAGGTGGCAATCAGCCCCAGCATTTT; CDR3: CASQGDGGGGNQPQHF
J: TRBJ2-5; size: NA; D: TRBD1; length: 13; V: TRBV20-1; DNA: TGCAGTGCTAGAGGACAGGGGCAAGAGACCCAGTACTTC; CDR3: CSARGQGQETQYF
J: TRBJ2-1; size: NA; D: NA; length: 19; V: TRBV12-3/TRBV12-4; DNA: TGTGCCAGCAGTCCAACTACCCGGGCCCCGTCCTCCTTTTACAATGAGCAGTTCTTC; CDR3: CASSPTTRAPSSFYNEQFF
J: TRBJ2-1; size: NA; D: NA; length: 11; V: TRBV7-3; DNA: TGTGCCAGCAGCTCAGGGGCACGCCAGTTCTTC; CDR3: CASSSGARQFF
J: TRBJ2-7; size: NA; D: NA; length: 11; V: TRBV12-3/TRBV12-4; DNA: TGTGCCAGCATGTACAGTGGCGAGCAGTACTTC; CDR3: CASMYSGEQYF
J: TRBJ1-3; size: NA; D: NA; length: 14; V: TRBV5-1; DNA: TGCGCCAGCAGCTTGGCCGGGACGGTCAACACCATATATTTT; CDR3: CASSLAGTVNTIYF
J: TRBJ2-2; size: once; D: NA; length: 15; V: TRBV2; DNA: TGTGCCAGCACCAAGGGGGCCGGGGGCGCCGGGGAGCTGTTTTTT; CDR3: CASTKGAGGAGELFF
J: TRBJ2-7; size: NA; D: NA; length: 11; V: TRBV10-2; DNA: TGCGCCGCGGGCACGATAGGCGAGCAGTACTTC; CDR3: CAAGTIGEQYF
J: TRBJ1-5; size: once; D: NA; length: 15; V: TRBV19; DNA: TGTGCCAGTAGTATGTGGCCGACAGCCAATCAGCCCCAGCATTTT; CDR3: CASSMWPTANQPQHF
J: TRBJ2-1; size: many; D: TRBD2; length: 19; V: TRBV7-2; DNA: TGTGCCAGCAGCTTAGGGCTAGCGGGGGCACAATTCTTCTACAATGAGCAGTTCTTC; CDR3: CASSLGLAGAQFFYNEQFF
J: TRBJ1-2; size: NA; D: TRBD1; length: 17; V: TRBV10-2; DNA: TGCGCCAGCCGTCAGACAGGGAGGGCCCTCGACGAATATGGCTACACCTTC; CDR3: CASRQTGRALDEYGYTF
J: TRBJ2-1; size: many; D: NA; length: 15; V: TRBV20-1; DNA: TGCAGTGCTTCTACACAGGCCACCTCCTACAATGAGCAGTTCTTC; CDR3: CSASTQATSYNEQFF
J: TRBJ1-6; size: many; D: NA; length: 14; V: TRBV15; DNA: TGTGCCACCAGCAGAGATCGGGGGACTTCACCCCTCCACTTT; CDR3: CATSRDRGTSPLHF
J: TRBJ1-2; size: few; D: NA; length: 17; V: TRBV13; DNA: TGTGCCAGCAGCTCCCTCCGCTACGGACAGAGTAACTATGGCTACACCTTC; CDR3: CASSSLRYGQSNYGYTF
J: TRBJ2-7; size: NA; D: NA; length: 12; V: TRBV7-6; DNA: TGTGCCAGCAGCACAGGGGGGGGCGAGCAGTACTTC; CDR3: CASSTGGGEQYF
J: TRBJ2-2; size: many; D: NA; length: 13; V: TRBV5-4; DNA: TGTGCCAGCAGCTTGTGGGGCACCGGGGAGCTGTTTTTT; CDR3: CASSLWGTGELFF
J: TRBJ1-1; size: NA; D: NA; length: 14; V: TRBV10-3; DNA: TGTGCCATCGATTCAGCGGGAGAGGGCACTGAAGCTTTCTTT; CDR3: CAIDSAGEGTEAFF
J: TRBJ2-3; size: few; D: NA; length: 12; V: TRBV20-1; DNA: TGCAGTGCTCTACTGTCAGGAGATACGCAGTATTTT; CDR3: CSALLSGDTQYF
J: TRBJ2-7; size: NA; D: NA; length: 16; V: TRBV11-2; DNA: TGTGCCAGCAGCTCGTATGGGCTAGCGCTCTCCTACGAGCAGTACTTC; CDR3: CASSSYGLALSYEQYF
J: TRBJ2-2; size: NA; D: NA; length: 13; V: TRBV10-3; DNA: TGTGCCATCAGTGATTCAGTGACCGGGGAGCTGTTTTTT; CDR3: CAISDSVTGELFF
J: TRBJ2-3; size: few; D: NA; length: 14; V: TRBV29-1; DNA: TGCAGCGTTGGAGGACATATCAGAACAGATACGCAGTATTTT; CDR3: CSVGGHIRTDTQYF
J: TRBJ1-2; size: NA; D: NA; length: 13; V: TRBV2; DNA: TGTGCCAGCCGGGGGGACGGGGTTTATGGCTACACCTTC; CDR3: CASRGDGVYGYTF
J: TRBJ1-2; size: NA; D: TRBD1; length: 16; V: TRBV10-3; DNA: TGTGCCACCACCCCGATTGGTGGGACAGGGGGCAGGGGCTACACCTTC; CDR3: CATTPIGGTGGRGYTF
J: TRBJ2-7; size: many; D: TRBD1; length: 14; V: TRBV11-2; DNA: TGTGCCAGCAGCTTAAGGGGGCCCTCCTACGAGCAGTACTTC; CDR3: CASSLRGPSYEQYF
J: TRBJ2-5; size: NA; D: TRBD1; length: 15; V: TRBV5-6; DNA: TGTGCCAGCAGCGGACAGGGGCCCCCGAAGGAGACCCAGTACTTC; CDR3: CASSGQGPPKETQYF
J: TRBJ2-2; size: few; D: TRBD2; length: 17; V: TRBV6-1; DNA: TGTGCCAGCAGCGGGCAAGCGGGGGGCCACGGCACCGGGGAGCTGTTTTTT; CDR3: CASSGQAGGHGTGELFF
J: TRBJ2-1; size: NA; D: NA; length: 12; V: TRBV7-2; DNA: TGTGCCAGCAGCAAACGATACAATGAGCAGTTCTTC; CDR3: CASSKRYNEQFF